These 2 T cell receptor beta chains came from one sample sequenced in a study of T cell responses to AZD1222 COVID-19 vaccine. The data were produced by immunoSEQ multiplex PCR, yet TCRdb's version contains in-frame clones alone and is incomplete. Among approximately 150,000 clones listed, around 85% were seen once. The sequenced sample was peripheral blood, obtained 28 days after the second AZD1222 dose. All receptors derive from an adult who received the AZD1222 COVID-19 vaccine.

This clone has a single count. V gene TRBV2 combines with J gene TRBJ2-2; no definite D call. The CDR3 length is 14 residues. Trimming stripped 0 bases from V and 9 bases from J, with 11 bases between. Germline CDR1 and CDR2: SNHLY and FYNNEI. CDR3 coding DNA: TGTGCCAGCAGTGAAGCGCTTCCAGGCCGGGAGCTGTTTTTT. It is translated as CASSEALPGRELFF.

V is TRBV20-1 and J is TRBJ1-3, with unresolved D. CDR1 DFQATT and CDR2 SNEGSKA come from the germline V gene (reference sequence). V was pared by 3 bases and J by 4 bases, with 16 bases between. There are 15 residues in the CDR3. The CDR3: CSASGRPTAGNTIYF. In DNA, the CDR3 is TGCAGTGCTAGTGGCCGTCCGACGGCCGGAAACACCATATATTTT.